These 14 T cell receptor beta chains share one sample of origin, sequenced in a study of T cell repertoires in aging, cancer and after chemotherapy. A mixed TRB-A/B primer pool amplified rearranged TRB by multiplex touch-down PCR. TCRdb itself ran the multiplex PCR reads through MiXCR, one entry per CDR3 protein. Found here are about 12,000 distinct CDR3 sequences, approximately 21% of them singletons; the top ten hold around 5.8%. The template was genomic DNA from peripheral blood, not RNA. The sequenced sample was blood. All receptors come from a human donor in good health.

The chain is built from TRBV18 and TRBJ1-5; D possibly corresponds to TRBD1 (5 bases). The germline V and J ends were trimmed by 3 bases and 5 bases, with 14 bases remaining between them. The CDR3 length is 15 residues. In germline, CDR1 is KGHSH, CDR2 LQKENI. The CDR3 DNA reads as TGTGCCAGCTCACCTCCTTGGGGGGATCATCAGCCCCAGCATTTT. This sequence encodes CASSPPWGDHQPQHF.

A remark on this clonotype: One base away lies a much larger clone, so this may be a sequencing read error. The chain employs TRBV10-3 and TRBJ1-2; D gene ambiguous. The CDR3 is 13 amino acids. The germline gives CDR1 ENHRY, CDR2 SYGVKD. The ends were cut back, 3 bases at V and 3 bases at J, with 8 bases in the middle. The chain's CDR3 is CAISDKADYGYTF. The CDR3 DNA follows: TGTGCCATCAGTGATAAGGCAGACTATGGCTACACCTTC.

The table lists this clonotype with a few counts. This chain connects TRBV5-6 to TRBJ1-1, with 8 bases that match TRBD1. CDR1 is SGHDT and CDR2 is YYEEEE in the germline V gene. Trimming took 1 base from V and 3 from J; bases not matched to a gene: 5. The CDR3 consists of 15 residues. CDR3 amino acids: CASSLLPDRDTEAFF. The CDR3, as DNA: TGTGCCAGCAGCTTGCTACCGGACAGGGACACTGAAGCTTTCTTT.

The chain couples TRBV6-2 or TRBV6-3 to TRBJ2-1, with 8 bases identical to TRBD2. The CDR3 spans 15 residues. V was pared by 2 bases and J by 0 bases, with 0 bases of the junction left unmatched. The germline V gene has CDR1 MNHEY and CDR2 SVGEGT. CDR3 DNA: TGTGCCAGCAGTTACACTAGCGGCTCCTACAATGAGCAGTTCTTC. It specifies CASSYTSGSYNEQFF.

The chain carries TRBV4-2 and TRBJ2-1; D is ambiguous. Germline CDR1 reads LGHNA; CDR2 reads YNFKEQ. This CDR3 spans 12 amino acids. V shed 0 bases and J shed 10 bases, with 7 bases lying between them. The CDR3 sequence: CASSQDLPEQFF. The CDR3 region has the DNA TGTGCCAGCAGCCAAGACCTCCCGGAGCAGTTCTTC.

The table lists this clonotype with a few counts. The genes are TRBV5-1 and TRBJ2-7; D tentatively fits TRBD1 or TRBD2 (5 bases each). The V and J ends lost 3 bases and 3 bases respectively, with 13 bases between them. CDR3 length: 14 amino acids. CDR1 and CDR2 from the germline V gene are SGHRS and YFSETQ. CDR3 sequence: CASSSRDVHYEQYF. In DNA, the CDR3 is TGCGCCAGCAGCTCCCGGGACGTACACTACGAGCAGTACTTC. The full variable domain, its missing parts supplied by reference TRBV5-1 and TRBJ2-7, is KAGVTQTPRYLIKTRGQQVTLSCSPISGHRSVSWYQQTPGQGLQFLFEYFSETQRNKGNFPGRFSGRQFSNSRSEMNVSTLELGDSALYLCASSSRDVHYEQYFGPGTRLTVT.

This clonotype was observed a few times. The V call is TRBV6-1, the J call TRBJ1-1, with TRBD1 as a possible D gene (5 bases). There are 12 residues in the CDR3. Germline lookup yields CDR1 MNHNS and CDR2 SASEGT. V was cut by 11 bases and J by 4 bases, with 14 bases left in between. CDR3 DNA sequence: TGTGCCGGGGGGGGGACGGGCACTGAAGCTTTCTTT. This codes for CAGGGTGTEAFF.

The genes are TRBV7-2 and TRBJ2-4; D is unclear. V was clipped by 4 bases and J by 0 bases, with 10 bases between them. This CDR3 region has 15 residues. The V gene's germline CDR1 is SGHTA and CDR2 FQGNSA. The CDR3 is CASSSRRLAKNIQYF. In DNA, the CDR3 is TGTGCCAGCAGCTCAAGACGGCTAGCCAAAAACATTCAGTACTTC.

This clonotype was seen a few times. The chain links TRBV7-6 to TRBJ2-2, with TRBD2 matching 12 bases. The CDR3 has 18 amino acids. V lost 5 bases and J lost 2; bases outside the gene matches: 9. Germline-derived CDR1 and CDR2 are SGHVS and FNYEAQ. The CDR3 sequence is CASSQATSGGLNTGELFF. As DNA, the CDR3 is TGTGCCAGCAGCCAAGCCACTAGCGGGGGGTTAAACACCGGGGAGCTGTTTTTT.

This clonotype was counted once. The rearrangement links TRBV20-1 to TRBJ2-7; 10 bases map to TRBD2. V dropped 0 bases and J dropped 2; count of bases not matched to a gene: 10. The CDR3 consists of 17 residues. The germline CDR1 and CDR2 sequences are DFQATT and SNEGSKA (reference sequence). The DNA of the CDR3 is TGCAGTGCTAGAGATCAAATTAGCGGGGGGCACCCCTACGAGCAGTACTTC. Protein product: CSARDQISGGHPYEQYF.

V gene TRBV20-1 combines with J gene TRBJ1-2, with D unclear. The CDR3 covers 14 residues. Germline assignment: CDR1 DFQATT and CDR2 SNEGSKA (reference sequence). Trimming shortened V by 8 bases and J by 1 base, and 17 bases separated the two germline ends. This CDR3 reads CSSAPSGVNYGYTF. The DNA of the CDR3 is TGCAGTTCCGCGCCCAGCGGGGTTAACTATGGCTACACCTTC.

To note about this clonotype: Since a much larger clone is just one base distant, this may be a read error. The rearrangement uses TRBV20-1 and TRBJ2-7; 9 bases map to TRBD1. In germline, CDR1 is DFQATT, CDR2 SNEGSKA (reference sequence). V gave up 3 bases and J gave up 3 bases; unmatched junction bases: 3. The CDR3 covers 13 residues. The CDR3 coding sequence is TGCAGTGCTAGCCGGGACAGGGTCTACGAGCAGTACTTC. Translating it yields CSASRDRVYEQYF.

By sample fraction, this clonotype is medium-sized (0.01 to 0.1%). CDR3 nucleotides: TGTGCCAGTAGGCCTCCGACTAGCGGTGAGCAGTACTTC. This sequence encodes CASRPPTSGEQYF. The V and J genes are TRBV19 and TRBJ2-7; 9 bases map to TRBD2. Losses at the gene ends were 6 bases for V and 7 bases for J; bases not matched to a gene: 7. CDR3 length equals 13 residues. Germline V gene sequence: CDR1 LNHDA, CDR2 SQIVND (reference sequence).

The rearrangement uses TRBV6-5 and TRBJ1-2, with 10 positions matching TRBD1. J lost 7 bases, V lost 6 bases, and 11 bases had no gene match. Germline lookup yields CDR1 MNHEY and CDR2 SVGAGI. The CDR3 runs 15 residues. CDR3 DNA sequence: TGTGCCAGCAGAGAGGGGACAGGGGTATCCTCTGGCTACACCTTC. Amino acids: CASREGTGVSSGYTF.